What follows are 5 T cell receptor beta chains derived from one specimen sequenced in a study of neurological immune-mediated disorders. TCRdb processed the 5' RACE reads anew with MiXCR; each CDR3 protein has one entry. The data show 25,000 to 35,000 distinct CDR3 sequences, approximately 12% seen once. Sequencing was done on a sample of PBMCs. The receptors shown here come from a man between 60 and 75 years old in good health.

This clonotype was detected ten times or more. This chain uses TRBV28 with TRBJ2-7, with D unresolved. The CDR3 covers 14 residues. Germline CDR1 is MDHEN and CDR2 is SYDVKM. The V end was cut by 7 bases, the J end by 0 bases, with 13 bases between. The CDR3 DNA reads TGTGCCAGCAAGGTCAGCCATAGCTCCTACGAGCAGTACTTC. Protein: CASKVSHSSYEQYF.

This clonotype was counted at least ten times. V and J are TRBV20-1 and TRBJ2-3, with 7 bases aligning to TRBD2. J was trimmed by 0 bases and V by 0 bases; bases with no gene match: 6. Germline V gene data show CDR1 as DFQATT and CDR2 as SNEGSKA (reference sequence). This CDR3 comprises 16 residues. The CDR3 region has the DNA TGCAGTGCTAGAGATCAGCTCGGGAGGAGCACAGATACGCAGTATTTT. It is translated as CSARDQLGRSTDTQYF.

This clonotype was detected ten times or more. The chain uses TRBV3-1 and TRBJ2-4; D unclear. The CDR3 length is 15 residues. The V end was cut by 1 base, the J end by 1 base, with 8 bases between. Germline loops: CDR1 LGHDT, CDR2 YNNKEL (reference sequence). The CDR3 reads CASSQVSGAKNIQYF. The CDR3, as DNA: TGTGCCAGCAGCCAAGTTTCTGGGGCCAAAAACATTCAGTACTTC.

This clonotype showed up many times. The chain employs TRBV20-1 and TRBJ2-7; 7 nucleotides match TRBD1. Germline trimming cut 6 bases from V and 2 bases from J; bases unmatched to any gene: 10. There are 14 residues in the CDR3. Germline CDR1 is DFQATT and CDR2 is SNEGSKA (reference sequence). CDR3 coding DNA: TGCAGTGCGCAGACAGGGTACTCGCCCTACGAGCAGTACTTC. Its protein is CSAQTGYSPYEQYF.

This clonotype qualifies as medium-sized. The chain recombines TRBV12-3 or TRBV12-4 with TRBJ2-1; the match to TRBD1 covers 7 bases. Trimming cost V 6 bases and J 9 bases; bases outside gene matches: 17. The CDR3 runs to 16 residues. The CDR3 is CASSLLGQVNRGEQFF. As DNA, the CDR3 is TGTGCCAGCAGCCTCCTAGGACAGGTGAATCGGGGTGAGCAGTTCTTC.